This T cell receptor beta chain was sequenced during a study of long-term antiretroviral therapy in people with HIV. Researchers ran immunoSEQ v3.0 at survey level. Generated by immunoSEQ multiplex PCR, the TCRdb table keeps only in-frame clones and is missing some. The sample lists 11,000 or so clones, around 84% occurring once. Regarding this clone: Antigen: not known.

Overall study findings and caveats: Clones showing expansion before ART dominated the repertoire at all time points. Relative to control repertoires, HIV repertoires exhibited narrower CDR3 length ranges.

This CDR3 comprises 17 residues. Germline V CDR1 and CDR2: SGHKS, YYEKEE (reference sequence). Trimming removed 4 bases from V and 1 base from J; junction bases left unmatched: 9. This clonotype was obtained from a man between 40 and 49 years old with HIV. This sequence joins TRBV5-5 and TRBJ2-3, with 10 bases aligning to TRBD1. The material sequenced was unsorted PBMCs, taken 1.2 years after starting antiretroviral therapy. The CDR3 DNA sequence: TGTGCCAGCAGCACCGGGACAGGGGTGTTGGGCACAGATACGCAGTATTTT. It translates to CASSTGTGVLGTDTQYF.